This T cell receptor (beta chain) was sequenced in a study of cytomegalovirus exposure and HLA in healthy donors (dated by TCRdb to 2016 to 2017). About the investigation overall: A later analysis indicated that the roughly 130 validation repertoires were generated on the platform also employed for the approximately 670 repertoires of the first cohort. High-throughput TCR immunosequencing, statistical association of individual TCRs with disease status, and machine learning were combined to predict cytomegalovirus infection status. A separate validation cohort of roughly 120 different subjects was used in addition to the 666-subject first cohort. The study aimed to test whether signatures of past pathogen exposure could be identified by cataloging public T cell receptors. Here is what the overall study found, with its caveats: The study gave a list of 150 to 200 TCR beta chains associated with cytomegalovirus. In vitro tests confirmed that three of the cytomegalovirus-associated TCR beta chains recognize cytomegalovirus antigens. While some public TCRs were present in many individuals, most TCR sequences turned up only very rarely across donors. Of the cluster scores, 85% to 95% were above 0 in a later analysis, which found that TCRs clustered in the first cohort also tended to co-occur in the 120 or so validation repertoires. It was suggested by the authors that the approach could potentially be generalized to other disease states and immunological phenotypes. Cytomegalovirus status was reported to be diagnosed by the classifier with high specificity and sensitivity in both the original and validation cohorts. The validation cohort had no HLA typing available for a later analysis, so co-occurrence within that cohort was assessed over all 120 repertoires.

In the germline V gene, CDR1 corresponds to SGHRS and CDR2 to YFSETQ. From V the trimming removes 0 bases and from J it removes 5 bases, while the gene matches leave 7 bases of the junction unaccounted for. Inclusive of the bounding cysteine and phenylalanine, the CDR3 is 16 residues long. Here the CDR3 DNA is all that survives: 48 bases in frame from base 1. Separate from the roughly 650-subject first cohort, the validation cohort of 90 to 150 subjects was the group to which the donors belonged. This clone was counted once. Its antigen target is currently unknown. Base quality data are lacking; no much larger clone is found one base away. The protocol used for the library was the immunoSEQ multiplex PCR assay. As for the original processing: A statistical classification framework was developed to diagnose cytomegalovirus status using the catalog of TCR beta chain sequences. Imported from immuneACCESS, the table was reduced by TCRdb to in-frame sequences with V and J called. These copies leave out some clones; in studies compared against another copy, an unresolved V gene accounts for under half, and the cause of the remainder is not known. V and J calls and clone size come straight from that table; D and trimming were deduced from the DNA. In this sample the table shows 150,000 to 250,000 clones, 70% to 85% of which occur a single time. The ten largest clones capture 10% to 15% of the sample.

The chain is assembled from TRBV5-1 and TRBJ2-5; the central 10 bases match TRBD2. The sequence was collected from a woman younger than 45 in good health and CMV-seropositive. The material sequenced was PBMCs. The DNA reads as follows: TGCGCCAGCAGCTTGGGGCGTCTAGCGGGAGATGAGACCCAGTACTTC. This encodes CASSLGRLAGDETQYF. Reference TRBV5-1 and TRBJ2-5 proteins supply the regions before and after the CDR3; the full variable domain is: KAGVTQTPRYLIKTRGQQVTLSCSPISGHRSVSWYQQTPGQGLQFLFEYFSETQRNKGNFPGRFSGRQFSNSRSEMNVSTLELGDSALYLCASSLGRLAGDETQYFGPGTRLLVL.